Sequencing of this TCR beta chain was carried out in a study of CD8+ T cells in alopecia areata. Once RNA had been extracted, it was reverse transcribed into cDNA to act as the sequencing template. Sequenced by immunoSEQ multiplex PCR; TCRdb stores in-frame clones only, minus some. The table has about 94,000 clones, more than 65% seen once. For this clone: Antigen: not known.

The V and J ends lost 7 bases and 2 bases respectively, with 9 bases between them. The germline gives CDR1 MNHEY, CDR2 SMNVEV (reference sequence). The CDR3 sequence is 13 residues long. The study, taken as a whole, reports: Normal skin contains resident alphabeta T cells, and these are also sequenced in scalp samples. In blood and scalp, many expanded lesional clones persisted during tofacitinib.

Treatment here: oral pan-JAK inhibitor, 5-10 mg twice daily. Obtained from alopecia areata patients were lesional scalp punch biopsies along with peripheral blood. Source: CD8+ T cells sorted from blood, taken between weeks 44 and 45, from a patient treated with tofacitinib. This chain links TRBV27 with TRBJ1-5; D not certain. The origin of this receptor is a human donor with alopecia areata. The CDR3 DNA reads TGTGCCAGCAAACAGTCCGGCAATCAGCCCCAGCATTTT. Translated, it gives CASKQSGNQPQHF.